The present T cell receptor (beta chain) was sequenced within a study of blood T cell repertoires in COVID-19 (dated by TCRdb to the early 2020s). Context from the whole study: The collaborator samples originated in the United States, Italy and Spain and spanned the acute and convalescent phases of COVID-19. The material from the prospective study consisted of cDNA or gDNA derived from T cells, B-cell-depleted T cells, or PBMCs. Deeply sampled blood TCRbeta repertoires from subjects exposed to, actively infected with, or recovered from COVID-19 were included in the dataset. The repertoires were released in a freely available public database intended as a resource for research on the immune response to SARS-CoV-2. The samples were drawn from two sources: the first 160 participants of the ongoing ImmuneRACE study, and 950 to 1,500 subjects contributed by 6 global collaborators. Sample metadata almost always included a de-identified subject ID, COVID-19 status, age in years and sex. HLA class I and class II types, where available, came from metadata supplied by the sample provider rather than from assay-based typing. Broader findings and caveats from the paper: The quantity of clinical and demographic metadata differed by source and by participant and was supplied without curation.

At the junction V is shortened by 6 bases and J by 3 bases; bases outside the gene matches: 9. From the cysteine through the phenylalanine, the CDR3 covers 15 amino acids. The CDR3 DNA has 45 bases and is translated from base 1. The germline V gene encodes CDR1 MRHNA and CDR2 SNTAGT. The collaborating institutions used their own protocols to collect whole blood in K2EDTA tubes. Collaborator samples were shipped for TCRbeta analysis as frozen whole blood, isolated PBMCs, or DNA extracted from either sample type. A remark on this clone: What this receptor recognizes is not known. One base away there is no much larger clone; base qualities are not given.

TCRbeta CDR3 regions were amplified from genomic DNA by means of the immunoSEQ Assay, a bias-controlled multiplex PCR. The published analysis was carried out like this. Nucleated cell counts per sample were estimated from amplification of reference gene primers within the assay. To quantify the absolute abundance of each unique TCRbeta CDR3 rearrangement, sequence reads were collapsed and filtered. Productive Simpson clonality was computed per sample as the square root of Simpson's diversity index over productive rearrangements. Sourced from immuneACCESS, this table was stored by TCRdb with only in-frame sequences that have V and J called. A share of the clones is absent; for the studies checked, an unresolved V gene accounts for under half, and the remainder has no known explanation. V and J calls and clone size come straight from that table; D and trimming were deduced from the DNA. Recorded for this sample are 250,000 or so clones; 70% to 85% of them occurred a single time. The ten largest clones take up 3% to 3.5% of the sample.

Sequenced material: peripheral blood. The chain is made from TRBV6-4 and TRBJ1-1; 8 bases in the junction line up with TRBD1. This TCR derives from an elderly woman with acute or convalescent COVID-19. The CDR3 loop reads CASRRQGIGDTEAFF. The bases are TGTGCCAGCAGACGACAGGGGATAGGGGACACTGAAGCTTTCTTT.